The clone carrying this T cell receptor (beta chain) was recorded only once. Its matching antigen is unknown. This entry is derived from a study of follicular helper T cells after annual influenza vaccination. On the study more broadly: For some subjects, blood spans the 2013-2014, 2014-2015 and 2015-2016 annual vaccinations. Study-wide findings and caveats: Change in circulating plasmablasts correlated with ICOS+CD38+ cTfh clonality change.

CDR1 and CDR2 (germline): KGHSH, LQKENI. V lost 0 bases, J lost 5 bases, and 10 bases lay in between. The CDR3 has 14 residues. TCRdb keeps only in-frame clones here, not all; method: immunoSEQ multiplex PCR. There are approximately 12,000 clones in the sample; roughly 78% occur only once, and 0.4% to 0.5% lies in the top ten. As to time point: 2014-2015 season, pre-vaccination. Donors were community-dwelling with no influenza vaccine in the prior 6 months. This sequence was found in an adult who received the influenza vaccine. This sequence joins TRBV18 and TRBJ2-5; D gene unclear. Sample: CXCR5- memory CD4+ T cells sorted from blood, taken on the day of influenza vaccination. The CDR3 sequence: CASSPPARRETQYF. The CDR3 DNA reads as TGTGCCAGCTCACCACCGGCCCGGCGGGAGACCCAGTACTTC. Full variable domain (rest looked up from reference TRBV18 and TRBJ2-5): NAGVMQNPRHLVRRRGQEARLRCSPMKGHSHVYWYRQLPEEGLKFMVYLQKENIIDESGMPKERFSAEFPKEGPSILRIQQVVRGDSAAYFCASSPPARRETQYFGPGTRLLVL.